Detailed here is one TCR beta chain. The CDR3 is 16 amino acids. J gave up 7 bases and V 0 bases, and 12 bases lay outside the gene matches. Germline V lookup: CDR1 SGDLS, CDR2 YYNGEE. The data derive from a study of blood T cell repertoires in COVID-19. Study details: Samples of COVID-19 (acute and convalescent) were obtained from the United States, Italy and Spain. T cells, B-cell-depleted T cells, or PBMCs supplied cDNA or gDNA.

In the original analysis: Researchers report that nucleated cell counts were estimated from reference gene primer amplification. The method was immunoSEQ multiplex PCR; TCRdb's version includes in-frame clones alone and lacks a portion of them. V, J and clone size are those of that table, while D and trimming were read from the DNA. The repertoire has roughly 79,000 clones, roughly 84% of them found once; the top ten carry 3% to 4.5%. This receptor was obtained from a man between 45 and 60 years old with acute or convalescent COVID-19. Input material: peripheral blood. The rearrangement links TRBV9 to TRBJ2-7, with TRBD1 matching 8 bases. The CDR3 is CASSVGTRTGSEEQYF. As DNA, the CDR3 is TGTGCCAGCAGCGTAGGAACGAGGACAGGGTCGGAAGAGCAGTACTTC.